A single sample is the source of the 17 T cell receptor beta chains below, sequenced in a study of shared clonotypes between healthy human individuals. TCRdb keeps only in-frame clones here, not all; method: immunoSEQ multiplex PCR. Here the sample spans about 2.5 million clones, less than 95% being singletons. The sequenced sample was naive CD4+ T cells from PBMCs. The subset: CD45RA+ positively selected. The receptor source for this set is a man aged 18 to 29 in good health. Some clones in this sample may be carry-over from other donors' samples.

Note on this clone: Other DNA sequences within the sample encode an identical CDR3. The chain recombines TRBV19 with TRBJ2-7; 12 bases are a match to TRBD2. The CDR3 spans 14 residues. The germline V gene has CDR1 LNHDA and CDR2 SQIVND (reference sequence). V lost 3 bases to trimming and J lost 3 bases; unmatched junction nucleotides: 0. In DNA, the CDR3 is TGTGCCAGTAGTATGACTAGCGGGAGCTACGAGCAGTACTTC. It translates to CASSMTSGSYEQYF.

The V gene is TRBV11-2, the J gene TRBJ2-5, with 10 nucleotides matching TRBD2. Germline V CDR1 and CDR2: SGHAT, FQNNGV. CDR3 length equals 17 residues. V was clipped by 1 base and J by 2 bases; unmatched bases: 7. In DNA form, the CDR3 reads TGTGCCAGCAGCTTAGGGGATTCTAGCGGGAGACAAGAGACCCAGTACTTC. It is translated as CASSLGDSSGRQETQYF. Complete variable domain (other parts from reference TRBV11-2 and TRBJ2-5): EAGVAQSPRYKIIEKRQSVAFWCNPISGHATLYWYQQILGQGPKLLIQFQNNGVVDDSQLPKDRFSAERLKGVDSTLKIQPAKLEDSAVYLCASSLGDSSGRQETQYFGPGTRLLVL.

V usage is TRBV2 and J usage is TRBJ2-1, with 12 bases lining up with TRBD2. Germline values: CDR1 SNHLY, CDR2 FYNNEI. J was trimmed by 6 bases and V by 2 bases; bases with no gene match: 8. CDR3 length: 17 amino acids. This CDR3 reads CASSELAGGSSLNEQFF. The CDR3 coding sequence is TGTGCCAGCAGTGAACTAGCGGGAGGGAGTTCTCTCAATGAGCAGTTCTTC.

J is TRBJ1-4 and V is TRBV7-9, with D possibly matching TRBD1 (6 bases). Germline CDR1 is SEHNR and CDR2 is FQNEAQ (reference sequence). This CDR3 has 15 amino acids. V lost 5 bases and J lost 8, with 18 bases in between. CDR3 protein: CASSLDRPSLEKLFF. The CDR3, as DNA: TGTGCCAGCAGCCTAGACAGGCCAAGTCTCGAAAAACTGTTTTTT.

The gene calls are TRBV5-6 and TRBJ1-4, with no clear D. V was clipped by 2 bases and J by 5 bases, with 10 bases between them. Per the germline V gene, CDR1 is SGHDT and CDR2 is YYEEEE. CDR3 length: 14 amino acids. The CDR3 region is CASSLFRINEKLFF. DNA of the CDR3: TGTGCCAGCAGCTTATTCCGTATAAATGAAAAACTGTTTTTT.

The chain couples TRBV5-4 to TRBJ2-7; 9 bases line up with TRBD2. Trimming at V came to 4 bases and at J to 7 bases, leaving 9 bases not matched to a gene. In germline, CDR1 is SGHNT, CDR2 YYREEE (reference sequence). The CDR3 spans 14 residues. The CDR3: CASSGAGGPREQYF. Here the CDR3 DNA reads TGTGCCAGCAGCGGAGCGGGAGGCCCCAGGGAGCAGTACTTC.

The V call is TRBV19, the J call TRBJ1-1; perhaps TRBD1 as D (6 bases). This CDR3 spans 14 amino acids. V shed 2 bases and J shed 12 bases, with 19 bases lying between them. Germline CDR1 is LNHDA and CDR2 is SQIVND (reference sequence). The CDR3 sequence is CASSIQEGGVKTFF. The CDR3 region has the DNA TGTGCCAGTAGTATACAGGAGGGGGGTGTAAAAACTTTCTTT.

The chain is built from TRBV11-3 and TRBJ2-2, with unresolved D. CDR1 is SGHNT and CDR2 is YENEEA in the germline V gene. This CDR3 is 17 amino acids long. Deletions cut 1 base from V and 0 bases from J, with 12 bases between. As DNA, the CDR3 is TGTGCCAGCAGCTTAGGTTTCAGTGCAGCGAACACCGGGGAGCTGTTTTTT. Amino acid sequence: CASSLGFSAANTGELFF.

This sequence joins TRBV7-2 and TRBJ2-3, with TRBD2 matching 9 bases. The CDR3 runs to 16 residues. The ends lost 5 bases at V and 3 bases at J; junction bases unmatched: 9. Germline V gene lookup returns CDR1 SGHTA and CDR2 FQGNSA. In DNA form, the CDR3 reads TGTGCCAGCAGCCCAGGCGGGGGGGTCATTACAGATACGCAGTATTTT. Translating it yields CASSPGGGVITDTQYF.

The CDR3 reads CASIRNTGYGYTF. Written as DNA, the CDR3 is TGTGCCAGCATCAGGAATACGGGATATGGCTACACCTTC. The chain combines TRBV2 with TRBJ1-2, with D unresolved. CDR1 and CDR2 from the germline V gene are SNHLY and FYNNEI. V was clipped by 7 bases and J by 5 bases, with 14 bases between them. This CDR3 is 13 amino acids long. Supplemented by reference TRBV2 and TRBJ1-2, the full variable domain reads EPEVTQTPSHQVTQMGQEVILRCVPISNHLYFYWYRQILGQKVEFLVSFYNNEISEKSEIFDDQFSVERPDGSNFTLKIRSTKLEDSAMYFCASIRNTGYGYTFGSGTRLTVV.

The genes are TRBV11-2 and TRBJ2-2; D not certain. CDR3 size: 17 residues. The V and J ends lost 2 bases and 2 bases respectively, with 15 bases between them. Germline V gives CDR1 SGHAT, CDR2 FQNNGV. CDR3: CASSLIGWQRNTGELFF. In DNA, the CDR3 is TGTGCCAGCAGCTTAATTGGCTGGCAGCGAAACACCGGGGAGCTGTTTTTT.

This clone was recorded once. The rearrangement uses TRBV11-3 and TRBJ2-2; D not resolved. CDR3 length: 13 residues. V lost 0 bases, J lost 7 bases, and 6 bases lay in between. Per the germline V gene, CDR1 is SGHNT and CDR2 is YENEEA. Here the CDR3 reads CASSLDLGGELFF. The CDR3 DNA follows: TGTGCCAGCAGCTTAGATCTGGGCGGGGAGCTGTTTTTT.

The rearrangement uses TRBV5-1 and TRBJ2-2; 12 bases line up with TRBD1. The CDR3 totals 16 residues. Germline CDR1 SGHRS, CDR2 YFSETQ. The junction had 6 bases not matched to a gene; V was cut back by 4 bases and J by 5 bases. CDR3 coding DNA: TGCGCCAGCAGCAGGGACAGGGGGCGAAAGACCGGGGAGCTGTTTTTT. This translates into CASSRDRGRKTGELFF. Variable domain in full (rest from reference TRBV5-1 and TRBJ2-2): KAGVTQTPRYLIKTRGQQVTLSCSPISGHRSVSWYQQTPGQGLQFLFEYFSETQRNKGNFPGRFSGRQFSNSRSEMNVSTLELGDSALYLCASSRDRGRKTGELFFGEGSRLTVL.

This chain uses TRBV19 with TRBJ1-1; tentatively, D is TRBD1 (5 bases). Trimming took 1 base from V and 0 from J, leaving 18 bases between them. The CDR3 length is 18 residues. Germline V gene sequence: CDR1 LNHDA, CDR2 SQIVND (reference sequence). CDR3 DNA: TGTGCCAGTAGTATAGGCGGGCCGTGGGACCGGTTGAACACTGAAGCTTTCTTT. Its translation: CASSIGGPWDRLNTEAFF.

The CDR3 nucleotides read TGCGCCAGCAGCAAAAAAAACGACAGGGGTGCACAGCCCCAGCATTTT. Translating it yields CASSKKNDRGAQPQHF. The chain carries TRBV4-1 and TRBJ1-5; 8 positions match TRBD1. Trimming at V came to 5 bases and at J to 7 bases, leaving 13 bases not matched to a gene. Germline assignment: CDR1 MGHRA and CDR2 YSYEKL. This CDR3 is built from 16 residues.

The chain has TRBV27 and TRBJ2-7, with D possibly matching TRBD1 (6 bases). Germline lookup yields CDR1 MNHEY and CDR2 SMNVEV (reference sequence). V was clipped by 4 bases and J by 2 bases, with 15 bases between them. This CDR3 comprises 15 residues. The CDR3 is CASSSTGQFAYEQYF. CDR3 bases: TGTGCCAGCAGTTCCACGGGACAATTCGCCTACGAGCAGTACTTC.

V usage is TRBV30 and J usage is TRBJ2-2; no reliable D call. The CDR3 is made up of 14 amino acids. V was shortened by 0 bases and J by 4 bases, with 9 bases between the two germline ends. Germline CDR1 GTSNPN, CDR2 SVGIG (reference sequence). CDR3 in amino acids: CAWSVRVFTGELFF. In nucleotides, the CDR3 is TGTGCCTGGAGTGTACGAGTGTTCACCGGGGAGCTGTTTTTT.